This entry lists 21 T cell receptor beta chains sequenced from one sample in a study of beta chain features in type 1 diabetes. These receptors' antigens are unknown. Reverse transcribing all isolated RNA meant expressed TCRB transcripts were sequenced. Assay: immunoSEQ multiplex PCR; the TCRdb copy retains only in-frame clones and omits some. Among approximately 730,000 clones listed, around 15% were seen once. Study-level results: All four CD4+ subsets of Type 1 diabetes patients contained TCRB CDR3s that were moderately but significantly shorter.

The source material was naive CD4+ T cells from blood. Receptors originate from a man aged 18 to 30 with type 1 diabetes.

The rearrangement joins TRBV2 to TRBJ1-1, with D hard to call. V dropped 9 bases and J dropped 1 base, with 24 bases sitting between them. The germline V gene has CDR1 SNHLY and CDR2 FYNNEI. The CDR3 loop spans 17 amino acids. The CDR3: CASLGPPQPSGNTEAFF. CDR3 DNA sequence: TGTGCCAGTCTTGGGCCCCCCCAGCCGAGTGGGAACACTGAAGCTTTCTTT.

This clone was observed a few times. The chain is built from TRBV25-1 and TRBJ1-2; 7 bases match TRBD1. The CDR3 consists of 13 residues. Germline V lookup: CDR1 MGHDK, CDR2 SYGVNS. J gave up 7 bases and V 4 bases, and 6 bases lay outside the gene matches. CDR3 coding DNA: TGTGCCAGCAGTGTAGGGGGCGCGGGTGGCTACACCTTC. This codes for CASSVGGAGGYTF.

In its sample, this clone was seen a few times. This chain uses TRBV28 with TRBJ2-5, with 14 bases aligning to TRBD2. Germline V gene sequence: CDR1 MDHEN, CDR2 SYDVKM. The CDR3 has 17 residues. Losses at the gene ends were 5 bases for V and 5 bases for J; bases not matched to a gene: 10. CDR3: CASSPLRLAGGRETQYF. The CDR3 DNA is TGTGCCAGCAGTCCCCTCCGACTAGCGGGGGGGAGGGAGACCCAGTACTTC.

The DNA for the CDR3 is TGTGCCACCAGCAGAGATCGAGCATCCACTGAAGCTTTCTTT. Its protein product is CATSRDRASTEAFF. The V call is TRBV15, the J call TRBJ1-1; unclear D gene. Germline V lookup: CDR1 LNHNV, CDR2 YYDKDF (reference sequence). There are 14 residues in the CDR3. Trimming shortened V by 0 bases and J by 4 bases, and 9 bases separated the two germline ends.

In this sample, this clone turned up a few times. The CDR3 region is CASSQGTGGSQETQYF. In DNA form, the CDR3 reads TGCGCCAGCAGCCAAGGGACAGGAGGGTCCCAAGAGACCCAGTACTTC. The V call is TRBV4-1, the J call TRBJ2-5; D is possibly TRBD1 (7 bases). The CDR3 length is 16 residues. Germline CDR1 is MGHRA and CDR2 is YSYEKL. V lost 1 base, J lost 1 base, and 13 bases lay in between.

J is TRBJ1-5 and V is TRBV19; D call uncertain. Germline V gene lookup returns CDR1 LNHDA and CDR2 SQIVND (reference sequence). Trimming pared 3 bases from V and 3 bases from J, leaving 12 bases between. The CDR3 sequence is 15 residues long. The CDR3 sequence is CASSIRPTANQPQHF. The CDR3 DNA sequence: TGTGCCAGTAGTATCCGGCCCACGGCCAATCAGCCCCAGCATTTT.

This clone showed up just a few times. The chain has TRBV10-3 and TRBJ2-5; TRBD1 matches at 8 bases. Germline trimming cut 5 bases from V and 4 bases from J; bases unmatched to any gene: 9. From germline, CDR1 is ENHRY and CDR2 SYGVKD. The CDR3 is 15 amino acids. CDR3 nucleotide sequence: TGTGCCATCAGTACTACGGGACAGGACAGAGAGACCCAGTACTTC. This translates into CAISTTGQDRETQYF.

The rearrangement joins TRBV6-1 to TRBJ2-3; no clear D gene. CDR3 length: 16 residues. The V end was cut by 2 bases, the J end by 2 bases, with 14 bases between. CDR1 and CDR2 (germline): MNHNS, SASEGT. CDR3 loop: CASSELDGRATDTQYF. DNA of the CDR3: TGTGCCAGCAGTGAACTGGACGGCCGGGCCACAGATACGCAGTATTTT.

This clone was seen more than once but under ten times. CDR3 bases: TGTGCCTGGAGTCCCGGACAGGTTGGGGCTTTCTTT. As protein: CAWSPGQVGAFF. This chain links TRBV30 with TRBJ1-1; TRBD1 matches 7 bases. V lost 2 bases to trimming and J lost 11 bases; unmatched junction nucleotides: 8. CDR3 size: 12 residues. Germline V lookup: CDR1 GTSNPN, CDR2 SVGIG (reference sequence).

This clone was observed a handful of times. The chain employs TRBV9 and TRBJ1-2; D unclear. In germline, CDR1 is SGDLS, CDR2 YYNGEE. Trimming took off 0 bases at V and 1 base at J, with 13 bases between the two ends. This CDR3 region has 16 residues. In DNA, the CDR3 is TGTGCCAGCAGCGTAGTGGTAGGTCCTAGTAACTATGGCTACACCTTC. It is translated as CASSVVVGPSNYGYTF.

This chain uses TRBV19 with TRBJ2-5, with D unresolved. The CDR3 sequence is 12 residues long. V shed 7 bases and J shed 1 base, with 7 bases lying between them. The germline gives CDR1 LNHDA, CDR2 SQIVND (reference sequence). The DNA for the CDR3 is TGTGCCAGTATAGGCAGCCAAGAGACCCAGTACTTC. Translation: CASIGSQETQYF.

This clone was detected a few times. The gene calls are TRBV19 and TRBJ2-7; the D gene could be TRBD1 or TRBD2 (5 bases each). The CDR3 length is 13 residues. Germline V gene data show CDR1 as LNHDA and CDR2 as SQIVND (reference sequence). The ends were cut back, 7 bases at V and 7 bases at J, with 17 bases in the middle. CDR3: CASTRDGLGEQYF. CDR3 nucleotide sequence: TGTGCCAGTACAAGGGACGGGTTAGGGGAGCAGTACTTC.

The chain carries TRBV18 and TRBJ1-2; D is unclear. Trimming removed 3 bases at V and 4 bases at J, with 12 bases between. The germline CDR1 and CDR2 sequences are KGHSH and LQKENI. The CDR3 is made up of 14 amino acids. The CDR3 sequence: CASSPGVSGYGYTF. In nucleotides, the CDR3 is TGTGCCAGCTCACCTGGCGTCTCAGGCTATGGCTACACCTTC. Supplemented by reference TRBV18 and TRBJ1-2, the full variable domain reads NAGVMQNPRHLVRRRGQEARLRCSPMKGHSHVYWYRQLPEEGLKFMVYLQKENIIDESGMPKERFSAEFPKEGPSILRIQQVVRGDSAAYFCASSPGVSGYGYTFGSGTRLTVV.

V is TRBV20-1 and J is TRBJ2-5; D is perhaps TRBD1 (7 bases). The germline V gene has CDR1 DFQATT and CDR2 SNEGSKA (reference sequence). Deletions cut 0 bases from V and 10 bases from J, with 9 bases between. This CDR3 has 11 residues. The DNA of the CDR3 is TGCAGTGCTAGAGATCAGGGGGGCCAGTACTTC. Protein sequence: CSARDQGGQYF.

This chain joins TRBV30 and TRBJ1-1; D is unclear. CDR1 and CDR2 from the germline V gene are GTSNPN and SVGIG (reference sequence). The CDR3 spans 17 residues. V was clipped by 3 bases and J by 2 bases, with 22 bases between them. The CDR3 loop reads CAWRDYITTGINTEAFF. The DNA of the CDR3 is TGTGCCTGGAGAGACTACATCACTACCGGGATCAACACTGAAGCTTTCTTT.

The sample holds a few counts of this clone. This CDR3 reads CASSAREVGTEAFF. In DNA form, the CDR3 reads TGCGCCAGCAGCGCCAGGGAAGTGGGCACTGAAGCTTTCTTT. V and J are TRBV5-1 and TRBJ1-1, with D tentatively TRBD1 (5 bases). V was shortened by 4 bases and J by 4 bases, with 14 bases between the two germline ends. This CDR3 is 14 amino acids long. Germline CDR1 and CDR2: SGHRS and YFSETQ.

This clone was observed a few times. This rearrangement joins TRBV30 to TRBJ2-7; 9 bases are a match to TRBD1. Per germline, CDR1 GTSNPN and CDR2 SVGIG (reference sequence). The CDR3 runs to 13 residues. V gave up 5 bases and J gave up 6 bases; unmatched junction bases: 8. CDR3 region: CAWAGQGWAEQYF. The CDR3 bases are TGTGCCTGGGCCGGACAGGGGTGGGCCGAGCAGTACTTC.

The chain is built from TRBV19 and TRBJ2-3; D call uncertain. CDR3 length: 15 residues. V lost 5 bases and J lost 4, with 16 bases in between. Germline V gene sequence: CDR1 LNHDA, CDR2 SQIVND (reference sequence). The CDR3 protein is CASSPVDWEADTQYF. Written as DNA, the CDR3 is TGTGCCAGTAGTCCCGTCGATTGGGAAGCAGATACGCAGTATTTT.

V usage is TRBV30 and J usage is TRBJ2-5, with a possible D match to TRBD1 (5 bases). The V and J ends lost 2 bases and 1 base respectively, with 14 bases between them. The CDR3 spans 15 residues. Germline V gene data show CDR1 as GTSNPN and CDR2 as SVGIG (reference sequence). The chain's CDR3 is CAWSWTREAQETQYF. The CDR3 DNA is TGTGCCTGGAGTTGGACACGAGAGGCCCAAGAGACCCAGTACTTC.

This clone appeared a few times. The same CDR3 arises from other DNA sequences in this sample as well. The chain employs TRBV29-1 and TRBJ1-2; D is possibly TRBD1 (6 bases). Trimming stripped 4 bases from V and 4 bases from J, with 7 bases between. Germline CDR1 SQVTM, CDR2 ANQGSEA. The CDR3 extends over 11 amino acids. CDR3 DNA sequence: TGCAGCGTTGGGACAGTCTATGGCTACACCTTC. Its translation is CSVGTVYGYTF.

This clone has a handful of counts. V is TRBV30 and J is TRBJ1-2, with D perhaps matching TRBD1 (5 bases). Germline V CDR1 and CDR2: GTSNPN, SVGIG (reference sequence). CDR3 length equals 16 residues. The ends were cut back, 1 base at V and 5 bases at J, with 20 bases in the middle. The CDR3 sequence is CAWSASRGGVPYGYTF. The CDR3 bases are TGTGCCTGGAGTGCCTCTCGGGGCGGGGTTCCTTATGGCTACACCTTC.